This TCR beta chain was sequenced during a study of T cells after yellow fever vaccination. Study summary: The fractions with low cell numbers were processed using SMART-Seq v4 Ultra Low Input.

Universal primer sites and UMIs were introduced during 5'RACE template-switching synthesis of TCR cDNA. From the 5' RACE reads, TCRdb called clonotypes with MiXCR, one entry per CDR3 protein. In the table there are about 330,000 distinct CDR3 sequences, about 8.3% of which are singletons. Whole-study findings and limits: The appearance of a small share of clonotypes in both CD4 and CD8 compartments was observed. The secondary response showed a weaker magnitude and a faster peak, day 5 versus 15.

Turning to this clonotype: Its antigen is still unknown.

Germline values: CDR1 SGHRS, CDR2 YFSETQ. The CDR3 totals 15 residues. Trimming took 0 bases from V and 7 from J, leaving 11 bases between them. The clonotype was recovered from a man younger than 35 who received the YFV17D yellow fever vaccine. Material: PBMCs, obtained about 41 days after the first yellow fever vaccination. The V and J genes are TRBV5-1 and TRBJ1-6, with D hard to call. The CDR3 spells CASSLGPGSNSPLHF. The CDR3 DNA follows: TGCGCCAGCAGCTTGGGTCCGGGATCGAATTCACCCCTCCACTTT.